One sample yielded the 29 T cell receptor beta chains listed below, sequenced in a study of cytomegalovirus exposure and HLA in healthy donors (dated by TCRdb to about 2017). Library preparation used the immunoSEQ multiplex PCR assay. The multiplex PCR relied on a mix of 60 forward primers for TCR Vbeta segments and 13 reverse primers for TCR Jbeta segments. Imported from immuneACCESS, the table was reduced by TCRdb to in-frame sequences with V and J called. These copies leave out some clones; in studies compared against another copy, an unresolved V gene accounts for under half, and the cause of the remainder is not known. This sample is represented by about 76,000 clones; more than 70% of them were singletons. The ten top clones hold just under 2.5% of the sample. Input material: PBMCs. The receptors were gathered from a male donor in good health and CMV-seropositive.

This chain uses TRBV9 with TRBJ1-2; D is unresolved. Germline loops: CDR1 SGDLS, CDR2 YYNGEE. Deletions cut 2 bases from V and 0 bases from J, with 17 bases between. The CDR3 is 17 residues long. The chain's CDR3 is CASSVVDGQAANYGYTF. The CDR3 DNA is TGTGCCAGCAGCGTGGTTGACGGGCAAGCGGCTAACTATGGCTACACCTTC. Filled out from reference TRBV9 and TRBJ1-2, the complete variable domain reads DSGVTQTPKHLITATGQRVTLRCSPRSGDLSVYWYQQSLDQGLQFLIQYYNGEERAKGNILERFSAQQFPDLHSELNLSSLELGDSALYFCASSVVDGQAANYGYTFGSGTRLTVV.

The CDR3: CASSPGMGRTEAFF. In nucleotides, the CDR3 is TGCGCCAGCAGCCCAGGGATGGGTAGGACTGAAGCTTTCTTT. The chain links TRBV5-1 to TRBJ1-1; TRBD1 is a possible D gene (5 bases). CDR1 SGHRS and CDR2 YFSETQ come from the germline V gene. The V gene lost 4 bases and the J gene lost 5 bases, with 15 bases spanning the gap. CDR3 length equals 14 residues. The complete variable domain, with remaining parts taken from reference TRBV5-1 and TRBJ1-1, reads KAGVTQTPRYLIKTRGQQVTLSCSPISGHRSVSWYQQTPGQGLQFLFEYFSETQRNKGNFPGRFSGRQFSNSRSEMNVSTLELGDSALYLCASSPGMGRTEAFFGQGTRLTVV.

The chain is built from TRBV7-2 and TRBJ1-3; 7 bases are a match to TRBD1. V shed 4 bases and J 0 bases; nucleotides not matched to a gene: 9. There are 17 residues in the CDR3. Germline values: CDR1 SGHTA, CDR2 FQGNSA. This chain's CDR3 is CASSSTKGTASGNTIYF. CDR3 sequence (DNA): TGTGCCAGCAGCTCAACCAAGGGGACAGCCTCTGGAAACACCATATATTTT.

The CDR3 DNA is TGTGCCAGCGGGGGACAACCCTACGAGCAGTACTTC. Translated, it gives CASGGQPYEQYF. The chain recombines TRBV28 with TRBJ2-7; D is possibly TRBD1 (6 bases). Germline loops: CDR1 MDHEN, CDR2 SYDVKM. Trimming removed 8 bases from V and 2 bases from J, with 10 bases in between. The CDR3 length is 12 residues.

The V call is TRBV30, the J call TRBJ2-7; 8 nucleotides match TRBD1. The CDR3 covers 13 residues. V was clipped by 4 bases and J by 3 bases; unmatched bases: 5. Germline values: CDR1 GTSNPN, CDR2 SVGIG (reference sequence). In DNA, the CDR3 is TGTGCCTGGAACCCAGGGGGCGACTACGAGCAGTACTTC. As protein: CAWNPGGDYEQYF.

The CDR3 loop is CASSWTSSTQYF. The DNA of the CDR3 is TGTGCCAGCAGCTGGACTAGCAGCACGCAGTATTTT. The rearrangement joins TRBV5-4 to TRBJ2-3; TRBD2 matches at 8 bases. Germline lookup yields CDR1 SGHNT and CDR2 YYREEE (reference sequence). The V gene end was trimmed by 3 bases and the J gene end by 9 bases; junction bases not matched to a gene: 3. The CDR3 extends over 12 amino acids. The full variable domain, with the rest looked up from reference TRBV5-4 and TRBJ2-3, is ETGVTQSPTHLIKTRGQQVTLRCSSQSGHNTVSWYQQALGQGPQFIFQYYREEENGRGNFPPRFSGLQFPNYSSELNVNALELDDSALYLCASSWTSSTQYFGPGTRLTVL.

The chain carries TRBV7-2 and TRBJ2-3, with D maybe TRBD2 (5 bases). CDR3 size: 18 residues. Germline V gene sequence: CDR1 SGHTA, CDR2 FQGNSA. The V end was cut by 2 bases, the J end by 7 bases, with 25 bases between. CDR3 nucleotides: TGTGCCAGCAGCTTACGGAGGTGGGATCAAACCCTCGGGAATACGCAGTATTTT. Translation: CASSLRRWDQTLGNTQYF.

In this sample, this clone turned up a few times. The rearrangement uses TRBV18 and TRBJ1-4, with 7 bases aligning to TRBD1. Germline CDR1 reads KGHSH; CDR2 reads LQKENI. J lost 2 bases, V lost 4 bases, and 10 bases had no gene match. CDR3 length: 17 residues. The CDR3 spells CASSREGRGPTNEKLFF. CDR3 coding DNA: TGTGCCAGCTCACGAGAGGGAAGGGGGCCGACTAATGAAAAACTGTTTTTT. The complete variable domain, with remaining parts taken from reference TRBV18 and TRBJ1-4, reads NAGVMQNPRHLVRRRGQEARLRCSPMKGHSHVYWYRQLPEEGLKFMVYLQKENIIDESGMPKERFSAEFPKEGPSILRIQQVVRGDSAAYFCASSREGRGPTNEKLFFGSGTQLSVL.

CDR3 in amino acids: CASSNFGQGADYGYTF. The CDR3 coding sequence is TGTGCCAGCAGCAACTTCGGACAGGGGGCTGACTATGGCTACACCTTC. V usage is TRBV11-2 and J usage is TRBJ1-2, with 11 nucleotides matching TRBD1. The length of the CDR3 is 16 residues. V lost 5 bases to trimming and J lost 3 bases; unmatched junction nucleotides: 8. Per germline, CDR1 SGHAT and CDR2 FQNNGV.

The genes are TRBV18 and TRBJ2-6, with 7 bases fitting TRBD1. CDR1 and CDR2 from the germline V gene are KGHSH and LQKENI. This CDR3 has 17 amino acids. J was trimmed by 2 bases and V by 1 base; bases with no gene match: 5. The chain's CDR3 is CASSPQGARAGANVLTF. The CDR3 DNA sequence: TGTGCCAGCTCACCACAGGGGGCTAGGGCTGGGGCCAACGTCCTGACTTTC.

The chain uses TRBV4-2 and TRBJ1-1; 10 bases match TRBD1. With V trimmed by 5 bases and J by 0 bases, 9 bases remained unmatched. The germline V gene encodes CDR1 LGHNA and CDR2 YNFKEQ. This CDR3 region has 17 residues. CDR3 in amino acids: CASSLGRTGGMNTEAFF. The CDR3 nucleotides are TGTGCCAGCAGCTTGGGGAGGACAGGGGGGATGAACACTGAAGCTTTCTTT.

The chain recombines TRBV11-2 with TRBJ1-1; D might be TRBD1 (5 bases). V dropped 4 bases and J dropped 0 bases, with 12 bases sitting between them. CDR3 length equals 15 residues. Germline-derived CDR1 and CDR2 are SGHAT and FQNNGV. The chain's CDR3 is CASSSQGKVNTEAFF. The CDR3 coding sequence is TGTGCCAGCAGCTCCCAGGGAAAGGTGAACACTGAAGCTTTCTTT. The complete variable domain, with remaining parts taken from reference TRBV11-2 and TRBJ1-1, reads EAGVAQSPRYKIIEKRQSVAFWCNPISGHATLYWYQQILGQGPKLLIQFQNNGVVDDSQLPKDRFSAERLKGVDSTLKIQPAKLEDSAVYLCASSSQGKVNTEAFFGQGTRLTVV.

The rearrangement joins TRBV18 to TRBJ2-2; D gene unclear. Trimming removed 3 bases from V and 0 bases from J, with 8 bases in between. Germline V gives CDR1 KGHSH, CDR2 LQKENI. This CDR3 contains 15 residues. The CDR3 spells CASSPVLTNTGELFF. The CDR3 DNA sequence: TGTGCCAGCTCACCTGTACTCACGAACACCGGGGAGCTGTTTTTT.

The J gene is TRBJ2-7, the V gene TRBV30, with TRBD2 as a possible D gene (5 bases). CDR3 length equals 13 residues. The germline CDR1 and CDR2 sequences are GTSNPN and SVGIG (reference sequence). The ends were cut back, 4 bases at V and 5 bases at J, with 15 bases in the middle. The DNA for the CDR3 is TGTGCCTGGACCGTCGGTCTAGCCCACGAGCAGTACTTC. It encodes CAWTVGLAHEQYF.

The chain recombines TRBV19 with TRBJ2-5; D might be TRBD2 (6 bases). CDR1 and CDR2 (germline): LNHDA, SQIVND (reference sequence). There are 13 residues in the CDR3. V was shortened by 4 bases and J by 2 bases, with 8 bases between the two germline ends. The CDR3 reads CASSKGGQETQYF. As DNA, the CDR3 is TGTGCCAGTAGTAAAGGAGGGCAAGAGACCCAGTACTTC. The whole variable domain, filled in from reference TRBV19 and TRBJ2-5, reads DGGITQSPKYLFRKEGQNVTLSCEQNLNHDAMYWYRQDPGQGLRLIYYSQIVNDFQKGDIAEGYSVSREKKESFPLTVTSAQKNPTAFYLCASSKGGQETQYFGPGTRLLVL.

The V call is TRBV5-1, the J call TRBJ1-2, with TRBD1 identical over 8 bases. The J segment lost 7 bases and the V segment lost 4 bases, leaving 6 bases of the junction unmatched. CDR1 SGHRS and CDR2 YFSETQ come from the germline V gene. The CDR3 is 13 amino acids. The CDR3 DNA follows: TGCGCCAGCAGCGTAGGACAGGGCTCTGGCTACACCTTC. Encoded protein: CASSVGQGSGYTF.

V gene TRBV29-1 combines with J gene TRBJ2-7; D might be TRBD2 (6 bases). Germline V gene lookup returns CDR1 SQVTM and CDR2 ANQGSEA. The CDR3 extends over 12 amino acids. V shed 6 bases and J shed 2 bases, with 11 bases lying between them. Here the CDR3 reads CSVGGVTYEQYF. DNA of the CDR3: TGCAGCGTCGGCGGGGTGACCTACGAGCAGTACTTC.

The chain joins TRBV28 to TRBJ2-4; D gene ambiguous. Germline V gene lookup returns CDR1 MDHEN and CDR2 SYDVKM. The CDR3 extends over 18 amino acids. Trimming left V 3 bases short and J 0 bases short, with 18 bases between. The CDR3: CASSLSTEASLAKNIQYF. CDR3 nucleotide sequence: TGTGCCAGCAGTTTGTCCACAGAAGCCAGTCTAGCCAAAAACATTCAGTACTTC.

The chain combines TRBV25-1 with TRBJ2-1, with D perhaps TRBD1 (5 bases). The CDR3 has 13 amino acids. The germline gives CDR1 MGHDK, CDR2 SYGVNS. V was cut by 1 base and J by 8 bases, with 9 bases left in between. The CDR3 loop reads CASSESDSHEQFF. DNA of the CDR3: TGTGCCAGCAGTGAATCTGACAGCCATGAGCAGTTCTTC.

The V and J genes are TRBV27 and TRBJ1-5, with 8 bases identical to TRBD1. CDR3 length: 13 residues. Germline V gene sequence: CDR1 MNHEY, CDR2 SMNVEV (reference sequence). The V segment lost 8 bases and the J segment 6 bases; nucleotides outside the gene matches: 6. DNA for the CDR3: TGTGCCAGCTCACAGGGGGGGAGTCAGCCCCAGCATTTT. The encoded protein is CASSQGGSQPQHF.

This chain joins TRBV6-4 and TRBJ1-1; no firm D call. The germline V gene has CDR1 MRHNA and CDR2 SNTAGT. V was clipped by 4 bases and J by 2 bases, with 8 bases between them. This CDR3 contains 13 residues. CDR3 protein: CASSVEENTEAFF. The CDR3 coding sequence is TGTGCCAGCAGTGTAGAGGAAAACACTGAAGCTTTCTTT.

On this clone: One end of the junction is discordant with germline, which a read error may explain. The rearrangement uses TRBV7-9 and TRBJ2-3; 7 bases are a match to TRBD1. The germline gives CDR1 SEHNR, CDR2 FQNEAQ (reference sequence). CDR3 size: 13 residues. Here the CDR3 reads CSSSRQGKDTQYF. CDR3 nucleotide sequence: TGTTCCAGCAGCCGACAGGGAAAGGATACGCAGTATTTT.

This chain connects TRBV27 to TRBJ1-2; 8 positions match TRBD1. The trim removed 5 bases at V and 4 bases at J, leaving 9 bases unmatched. Per germline, CDR1 MNHEY and CDR2 SMNVEV (reference sequence). The CDR3 runs 15 residues. This CDR3 is CASSPGTGITYGYTF. CDR3 sequence (DNA): TGTGCCAGCAGTCCCGGGACAGGAATCACCTATGGCTACACCTTC.

This clone was recorded a few times. The chain uses TRBV27 and TRBJ2-7; TRBD2 agrees at 7 bases. The V gene end was trimmed by 4 bases and the J gene end by 3 bases; junction bases not matched to a gene: 9. The CDR3 sequence is 15 residues long. Germline V CDR1 and CDR2: MNHEY, SMNVEV (reference sequence). CDR3 amino acids: CASSSRLAWDYEQYF. CDR3 in DNA: TGTGCCAGCAGTTCCCGACTAGCTTGGGACTACGAGCAGTACTTC.

In this sample, this clone turned up once. V is TRBV28 and J is TRBJ2-7; 9 bases match TRBD1. V lost 6 bases to trimming and J lost 3 bases; unmatched junction nucleotides: 6. CDR1 is MDHEN and CDR2 is SYDVKM in the germline V gene. The CDR3 consists of 14 residues. The CDR3, as DNA: TGTGCCAGCAGGCCTCCGGGACAGGGCTACGAGCAGTACTTC. Translated: CASRPPGQGYEQYF.

This chain connects TRBV28 to TRBJ1-1; TRBD1 is a possible D gene (6 bases). Per the germline V gene, CDR1 is MDHEN and CDR2 is SYDVKM. This CDR3 contains 14 residues. The ends were cut back, 4 bases at V and 4 bases at J, with 13 bases in the middle. CDR3 sequence reads: CASSSTGRRTEAFF. The CDR3 coding sequence is TGTGCCAGCAGTTCGACAGGTAGACGCACTGAAGCTTTCTTT.

The V call is TRBV5-1, the J call TRBJ1-5; TRBD1 might be the D (6 bases). V dropped 0 bases and J dropped 3 bases, with 10 bases sitting between them. This CDR3 spans 15 amino acids. Germline V CDR1 and CDR2: SGHRS, YFSETQ. The CDR3 nucleotides read TGCGCCAGCAGCTTGGAGGGGGGGAACAATCAGCCCCAGCATTTT. Encoded protein: CASSLEGGNNQPQHF.

The genes are TRBV2 and TRBJ1-5; D is possibly TRBD1 (6 bases). The CDR3 consists of 16 residues. The V and J ends lost 6 bases and 0 bases respectively, with 15 bases between them. The germline gives CDR1 SNHLY, CDR2 FYNNEI. CDR3 nucleotides: TGTGCCAGCAGGCCCGCCAGGGGAAATAGCAATCAGCCCCAGCATTTT. It yields the protein CASRPARGNSNQPQHF.

This clone was detected only a few times. V is TRBV19 and J is TRBJ2-1; TRBD1 agrees at 10 bases. This CDR3 has 17 residues. Germline-derived CDR1 and CDR2 are LNHDA and SQIVND (reference sequence). With V trimmed by 4 bases and J by 0 bases, 6 bases remained unmatched. CDR3 nucleotides: TGTGCCAGTAGTAACCCCCGGGACAGGGGCTCCTACAATGAGCAGTTCTTC. Protein sequence: CASSNPRDRGSYNEQFF.